The 5 T cell receptor beta chains below come from one sample, sequenced in a study of CD8 T cells in ankylosing spondylitis (TCRdb year 2017). The method behind the library was 5' RACE. This sample was sequenced with an Illumina HiSeq 2500. The public reads were reprocessed in TCRdb via fastp at Q25 and MiXCR, keeping in-frame beta chains. All rows with the same CDR3 protein become a single entry with the most common DNA and genes. The sample data list roughly 260,000 distinct CDR3 sequences, and 20% of these were observed just once. The ten largest clones add up to 7.8% of the sample. Sequencing input: blood, either unsorted or a sorted T cell fraction (not recorded which). The source is a male donor with ankylosing spondylitis or in good health (not recorded which).

Only a few counts were recorded for this clonotype. The chain is built from TRBV11-2 and TRBJ2-5; possibly TRBD1 or TRBD2 for D (5 bases each). This CDR3 is 15 amino acids long. Trimming took off 6 bases at V and 1 base at J, with 15 bases between the two ends. CDR1 SGHAT and CDR2 FQNNGV come from the germline V gene. This CDR3 reads CASSSGTVPQETQYF. In DNA form, the CDR3 reads TGTGCCAGCAGTTCTGGGACCGTGCCCCAAGAGACCCAGTACTTC.

This clonotype appeared a few times. The V call is TRBV6-1, the J call TRBJ2-3; D ambiguous. This CDR3 contains 13 residues. Germline V CDR1 and CDR2: MNHNS, SASEGT. V was pared by 10 bases and J by 0 bases, with 11 bases between. CDR3 region: CATYKASTDTQYF. The CDR3, as DNA: TGTGCCACATATAAGGCTAGCACAGATACGCAGTATTTT.

The J gene is TRBJ2-5, the V gene TRBV3-1; a possible D gene is TRBD1 (6 bases). Germline assignment: CDR1 LGHDT and CDR2 YNNKEL (reference sequence). V was trimmed by 1 base and J by 5 bases, leaving 11 bases between them. This CDR3 is 14 amino acids long. CDR3 region: CASSQVNRVETQYF. In DNA form, the CDR3 reads TGTGCCAGCAGCCAAGTAAACAGGGTTGAGACCCAGTACTTC.

The chain links TRBV24-1 to TRBJ2-3, with a possible D match to TRBD1 (6 bases). Trimming pared 3 bases from V and 2 bases from J, leaving 14 bases between. The CDR3 runs to 16 residues. Germline V gives CDR1 KGHDR, CDR2 SFDVKD. CDR3 DNA: TGTGCCACCAGTGATACAAACAGGGACCCCACAGATACGCAGTATTTT. Its protein is CATSDTNRDPTDTQYF.

This clonotype came up a few times. The chain recombines TRBV28 with TRBJ2-1, with TRBD2 identical over 10 bases. After removal of 2 bases from V and 3 bases from J, the junction contained 4 bases not matched to a gene. The CDR3 sequence is 16 residues long. Germline CDR1 reads MDHEN; CDR2 reads SYDVKM. CDR3 bases: TGTGCCAGCAGTTTAAGGCTAGCGGGAGACTACAATGAGCAGTTCTTC. Translating it yields CASSLRLAGDYNEQFF.